This is a list of T cell receptor beta chains from one sample in a study of siplizumab effects on memory and regulatory T cells. Sequenced by immunoSEQ multiplex PCR; TCRdb stores in-frame clones only, minus some. The sample yields about 52,000 clones, 95% to 97% seen once. Sequencing was carried out using naive CD4+ T cells sorted from blood. All receptors derive from a human donor in good health. CDR3s include the opening cysteine and the closing phenylalanine or tryptophan. The D gene is left open where the match is weak. Clone size is given for some rows only: seen once, a few or many times, or a class if the clone is expanded.

d_call: TRBD2
j_call: TRBJ2-7
clone_size: -
v_call: TRBV10-3
cdr3_nt: TGTGCCACAACCGGGACTAGCGGGAACGGGGGTGAGCAGTACTTC
cdr3_aa: CATTGTSGNGGEQYF

d_call: TRBD1
j_call: TRBJ2-5
clone_size: -
v_call: TRBV4-1
cdr3_nt: TGCGCCAGCGCAGGACAGGGGAGGGAGACCCAGTACTTC
cdr3_aa: CASAGQGRETQYF

d_call: -
j_call: TRBJ1-5
clone_size: -
v_call: TRBV18
cdr3_nt: TGTGCCAGCTCACCGGTACCTAGCAATCAGCCCCAGCATTTT
cdr3_aa: CASSPVPSNQPQHF

d_call: -
j_call: TRBJ1-2
clone_size: -
v_call: TRBV28
cdr3_nt: TGTGCCAGCAGTTTACACGACAAGGCTAGCGGCTACACCTTC
cdr3_aa: CASSLHDKASGYTF

d_call: TRBD2
j_call: TRBJ2-5
clone_size: -
v_call: TRBV19
cdr3_nt: TGTGCCAGTAGTACACCCAACCTAGCGGGGCAAGAGACCCAGTACTTC
cdr3_aa: CASSTPNLAGQETQYF

d_call: TRBD1
j_call: TRBJ1-1
clone_size: -
v_call: TRBV28
cdr3_nt: TGTGCCAGCAGTCCCCAGGGACAGAAGAACACTGAAGCTTTCTTT
cdr3_aa: CASSPQGQKNTEAFF

d_call: -
j_call: TRBJ2-5
clone_size: -
v_call: TRBV7-6
cdr3_nt: TGTGCCAGCAGCCCTACTCGCGTTGGGGACCAGTACTTC
cdr3_aa: CASSPTRVGDQYF

d_call: TRBD1
j_call: TRBJ2-2
clone_size: -
v_call: TRBV27
cdr3_nt: TGTGCCAGCAGTAGGGGACAGAGGGACACCGGGGAGCTGTTTTTT
cdr3_aa: CASSRGQRDTGELFF

d_call: -
j_call: TRBJ2-2
clone_size: -
v_call: TRBV21-1
cdr3_nt: -
cdr3_aa: CASSKGQRWGVGTGELFF

d_call: TRBD2
j_call: TRBJ2-5
clone_size: -
v_call: TRBV5-6
cdr3_nt: TGTGCCAGCAGCTTGATGTCTAGCGGGTACCAAGAGACCCAGTACTTC
cdr3_aa: CASSLMSSGYQETQYF

d_call: TRBD1
j_call: TRBJ1-6
clone_size: -
v_call: TRBV9
cdr3_nt: TGTGCCAGCAGCACTGACAGGGGCTCTTCACCCCTCCACTTT
cdr3_aa: CASSTDRGSSPLHF

d_call: TRBD2
j_call: TRBJ2-2
clone_size: -
v_call: TRBV29-1
cdr3_nt: TGCAGCGTCAAAATTGGGACTAGCGATTCGAACACCGGGGAGCTGTTTTTT
cdr3_aa: CSVKIGTSDSNTGELFF

d_call: -
j_call: TRBJ1-2
clone_size: -
v_call: TRBV4-2
cdr3_nt: TGTGCCAGCAGCCCCCGTGAAGGGCTCTATGGCTACACCTTC
cdr3_aa: CASSPREGLYGYTF

d_call: TRBD1
j_call: TRBJ1-3
clone_size: once
v_call: TRBV18
cdr3_nt: TGTGCCAGCTCACCATATCGACAGGGTGCTGGAAACACCATATATTTT
cdr3_aa: CASSPYRQGAGNTIYF

d_call: -
j_call: TRBJ1-3
clone_size: once
v_call: TRBV6-5
cdr3_nt: TGTGCCAGACCAGGGCCGCACTCTGGAAACACCATATATTTT
cdr3_aa: CARPGPHSGNTIYF

d_call: TRBD1
j_call: TRBJ2-2
clone_size: -
v_call: TRBV7-9
cdr3_nt: TGTGCCAGCACCCGAACAGGGGCCATAGGGGAGCTGTTTTTT
cdr3_aa: CASTRTGAIGELFF

d_call: TRBD2
j_call: TRBJ2-7
clone_size: -
v_call: TRBV2
cdr3_nt: TGTGCCAGCAGGGACACCAGGACTAGCGGGAGCCCCATCCACTTC
cdr3_aa: CASRDTRTSGSPIHF

d_call: -
j_call: TRBJ2-7
clone_size: -
v_call: TRBV11-1
cdr3_nt: TGTGCCAGCAGCTTGAGGCAGCCGTCCTACGAGCAGTACTTC
cdr3_aa: CASSLRQPSYEQYF

d_call: -
j_call: TRBJ2-5
clone_size: -
v_call: TRBV5-4
cdr3_nt: TGTGCCAGCAGCTTGGCCGGAGGTGGAGAGACCCAGTACTTC
cdr3_aa: CASSLAGGGETQYF

d_call: TRBD2
j_call: TRBJ2-7
clone_size: -
v_call: TRBV5-4
cdr3_nt: TGTGCCAGCAGCCCCCATAGCGGGAGGGCCGGTTGGGAGCAGTACTTC
cdr3_aa: CASSPHSGRAGWEQYF

d_call: -
j_call: TRBJ1-1
clone_size: -
v_call: TRBV6-1
cdr3_nt: TGTGCCAGCAGGAAGGAGCTGAACACTGAAGCTTTCTTT
cdr3_aa: CASRKELNTEAFF

d_call: -
j_call: TRBJ2-3
clone_size: -
v_call: TRBV18
cdr3_nt: TGTGCCAGCTCACCCACTAGGGGGGGCCCAGATACGCAGTATTTT
cdr3_aa: CASSPTRGGPDTQYF

d_call: -
j_call: TRBJ1-1
clone_size: -
v_call: TRBV19
cdr3_nt: TGTGCCACCCATACCAACACTGAAGCTTTCTTT
cdr3_aa: CATHTNTEAFF

d_call: -
j_call: TRBJ1-2
clone_size: -
v_call: TRBV18
cdr3_nt: TGTGCCAGCTCACCCGGCGGAGGGGCTAACTATGGCTACACCTTC
cdr3_aa: CASSPGGGANYGYTF

d_call: -
j_call: TRBJ2-3
clone_size: -
v_call: TRBV5-4
cdr3_nt: TGTGCCAGCAGCCAGGCAGATACGCAGTATTTT
cdr3_aa: CASSQADTQYF

d_call: -
j_call: TRBJ2-7
clone_size: few
v_call: TRBV11-2
cdr3_nt: TGTGCCAGCAGCACCGCCTACGAGCAGTACTTC
cdr3_aa: CASSTAYEQYF

d_call: -
j_call: TRBJ2-2
clone_size: -
v_call: TRBV30
cdr3_nt: TGTGCCTGGAGTCCAGGGGAAGTAAGGACCGGGGAGCTGTTTTTT
cdr3_aa: CAWSPGEVRTGELFF

d_call: TRBD2
j_call: TRBJ2-5
clone_size: -
v_call: TRBV5-1
cdr3_nt: TGCGCCAGCAGCTCGAGGGACAACGGGAGGGCCGGAGAGACCCAGTACTTC
cdr3_aa: CASSSRDNGRAGETQYF

d_call: -
j_call: TRBJ2-1
clone_size: -
v_call: TRBV4-2
cdr3_nt: TGTGCCAGCAGCCAGGACGGCTACAATGAGCAGTTCTTC
cdr3_aa: CASSQDGYNEQFF

d_call: -
j_call: TRBJ2-7
clone_size: -
v_call: TRBV6-4
cdr3_nt: TGTGCCAGCATCGGGGAGACAGGAGTGGCCTGCGAGCAGTACTTC
cdr3_aa: CASIGETGVACEQYF

d_call: -
j_call: TRBJ2-2
clone_size: once
v_call: TRBV19
cdr3_nt: TGTGCCAGTAGTATAGTGCGGGGAGCGCCGAAGAACACCGGGGAGCTGTTTTTT
cdr3_aa: CASSIVRGAPKNTGELFF

d_call: TRBD2
j_call: TRBJ2-1
clone_size: -
v_call: TRBV7-2
cdr3_nt: TGTGCCAGCAGCTTAGTAGGTAGCGGGAGGTTTCCTTCTAATGAGCAGTTCTTC
cdr3_aa: CASSLVGSGRFPSNEQFF

d_call: TRBD2
j_call: TRBJ2-1
clone_size: -
v_call: TRBV6-5
cdr3_nt: TGTGCCAGCAGTTACACTAGCGGGAGCTACAATGAGCAGTTCTTC
cdr3_aa: CASSYTSGSYNEQFF

d_call: -
j_call: TRBJ2-7
clone_size: -
v_call: TRBV27
cdr3_nt: TGTGCCAGCAGACCTCGGGAGACAAGGGTCGAGCAGTACTTC
cdr3_aa: CASRPRETRVEQYF

d_call: -
j_call: TRBJ2-1
clone_size: -
v_call: TRBV19
cdr3_nt: TGTGCCAGTAGTACGGAGACAGGCCTCCTCTACAATGAGCAGTTCTTC
cdr3_aa: CASSTETGLLYNEQFF

d_call: TRBD2
j_call: TRBJ2-1
clone_size: once
v_call: TRBV7-2
cdr3_nt: TGTGCCAGCAGCTCCCGGACTAGCCTCAATGAGCAGTTCTTC
cdr3_aa: CASSSRTSLNEQFF

d_call: -
j_call: TRBJ2-1
clone_size: once
v_call: TRBV5-4
cdr3_nt: TGTGCCAGCAGCTCCCCGGGACAAGACTACAATGAGCAGTTCTTC
cdr3_aa: CASSSPGQDYNEQFF

d_call: -
j_call: TRBJ2-7
clone_size: -
v_call: TRBV2
cdr3_nt: TGTGCCAGCAGTGACGGGGATACAACAGGGACCTACGAGCAGTACTTC
cdr3_aa: CASSDGDTTGTYEQYF

d_call: TRBD1
j_call: TRBJ2-2
clone_size: once
v_call: TRBV5-6
cdr3_nt: TGTGCCAGCAGCTTGGACAGGGGGCAAGTCACCGGGGAGCTGTTTTTT
cdr3_aa: CASSLDRGQVTGELFF

d_call: TRBD1
j_call: TRBJ1-4
clone_size: -
v_call: TRBV28
cdr3_nt: TGTGCCAGCAGGGGGGGGACAGGGGCCTATGAAAAACTGTTTTTT
cdr3_aa: CASRGGTGAYEKLFF